A single sample is the source of the 30 T cell receptor beta chains below, sequenced in a study of cytomegalovirus exposure and HLA in healthy donors. The study ran its PCR with 60 Vbeta and 13 Jbeta primers. Only in-frame clones appear in the TCRdb table, and some are missing; sequencing was by immunoSEQ multiplex PCR. The sample lists tens of thousands of clones, 55% to 75% occurring once. Sequencing was done on a sample of PBMCs. These receptors were taken from a man aged 50-60 years in good health and CMV-seropositive.

The CDR3 sequence is CASSFGGMKYEQYF. DNA of the CDR3: TGCGCCAGCAGCTTTGGAGGGATGAAATACGAGCAGTACTTC. This sequence joins TRBV5-1 and TRBJ2-7, with TRBD2 as a possible D gene (6 bases). The CDR3 has 14 residues. Germline V gives CDR1 SGHRS, CDR2 YFSETQ. The V gene lost 2 bases and the J gene lost 4 bases, with 13 bases spanning the gap. The entire variable domain, with the rest obtained from reference TRBV5-1 and TRBJ2-7, is as follows: KAGVTQTPRYLIKTRGQQVTLSCSPISGHRSVSWYQQTPGQGLQFLFEYFSETQRNKGNFPGRFSGRQFSNSRSEMNVSTLELGDSALYLCASSFGGMKYEQYFGPGTRLTVT.

J is TRBJ2-1 and V is TRBV7-2; maybe TRBD2 (6 bases). CDR3 length: 15 residues. The germline V gene encodes CDR1 SGHTA and CDR2 FQGNSA. The ends were cut back, 5 bases at V and 2 bases at J, with 13 bases in the middle. CDR3: CASSPGLGAYNEQFF. The CDR3, as DNA: TGTGCCAGCAGCCCGGGACTCGGCGCCTACAATGAGCAGTTCTTC.

This clone was counted once. The chain uses TRBV7-2 and TRBJ1-5; D is possibly TRBD1 (5 bases). There are 13 residues in the CDR3. V lost 5 bases, J lost 8 bases, and 13 bases lay in between. CDR1 is SGHTA and CDR2 is FQGNSA in the germline V gene. In nucleotides, the CDR3 is TGTGCCAGCAGCCCGCACCCACAGGAGCCCCAGCATTTT. It codes for CASSPHPQEPQHF.

This clone was seen only a few times. V gene TRBV6-1 combines with J gene TRBJ1-1; D gene unclear. From germline, CDR1 is MNHNS and CDR2 SASEGT. Trimming stripped 0 bases from V and 0 bases from J, with 8 bases between. The CDR3 consists of 15 residues. The CDR3 DNA is TGTGCCAGCAGTGAAGCGCTCTCTATGAACACTGAAGCTTTCTTT. Protein product: CASSEALSMNTEAFF.

The chain combines TRBV4-1 with TRBJ2-5; TRBD1 agrees at 8 bases. The germline CDR1 and CDR2 sequences are MGHRA and YSYEKL. Unmatched junction bases numbered 8, after V lost 4 bases and J lost 4 bases. The CDR3 covers 15 residues. The CDR3 is CASSPPGQGGETQYF. DNA of the CDR3: TGCGCCAGCAGCCCCCCCGGACAGGGTGGAGAGACCCAGTACTTC.

The CDR3 coding sequence is TGTGCCAGCAGCTCTAACCCCACTGGGAACACTGAAGCTTTCTTT. This sequence encodes CASSSNPTGNTEAFF. The chain employs TRBV5-4 and TRBJ1-1; no firm D call. This CDR3 spans 15 amino acids. Trimming removed 3 bases at V and 1 base at J, with 13 bases between. Germline V CDR1 and CDR2: SGHNT, YYREEE (reference sequence).

The chain joins TRBV6-1 to TRBJ1-5; D is ambiguous. The germline V and J ends were trimmed by 4 bases and 0 bases, with 7 bases remaining between them. Germline CDR1 MNHNS, CDR2 SASEGT. CDR3 length equals 14 residues. The chain's CDR3 is CASSVEDSNQPQHF. Written as DNA, the CDR3 is TGTGCCAGCAGTGTAGAGGATAGCAATCAGCCCCAGCATTTT.

The rearrangement links TRBV7-9 to TRBJ1-1; possibly TRBD1 for D (5 bases). Germline CDR1 SEHNR, CDR2 FQNEAQ (reference sequence). The CDR3 extends over 17 amino acids. Trimming removed 4 bases from V and 0 bases from J, with 18 bases in between. CDR3 loop: CASSSPGGSDMNTEAFF. CDR3 nucleotides: TGTGCCAGCAGCTCCCCGGGAGGATCGGACATGAACACTGAAGCTTTCTTT.

The CDR3 DNA sequence: TGTGCCAGCAGCGCCGGGGGCTATGGCTACACCTTC. The encoded protein is CASSAGGYGYTF. The V gene is TRBV9, the J gene TRBJ1-2; TRBD1 might be the D (5 bases). Trimming took off 3 bases at V and 4 bases at J, with 7 bases between the two ends. The germline V gene has CDR1 SGDLS and CDR2 YYNGEE. This CDR3 comprises 12 residues.

The chain is built from TRBV27 and TRBJ2-7, with TRBD1 matching 7 bases. Germline lookup yields CDR1 MNHEY and CDR2 SMNVEV (reference sequence). V trimming: 0 bases; J trimming: 3 bases; junction bases outside the gene matches: 14. The CDR3 runs to 18 residues. CDR3 sequence reads: CASSLSPPLGDSLYEQYF. CDR3 DNA sequence: TGTGCCAGCAGTTTATCTCCCCCTCTGGGGGACAGCCTCTACGAGCAGTACTTC.

This clone came up a few times. The V call is TRBV7-2, the J call TRBJ2-3; no reliable D call. The V gene lost 1 base and the J gene lost 0 bases, with 14 bases spanning the gap. The CDR3 totals 17 residues. CDR1 and CDR2 (germline): SGHTA, FQGNSA. CDR3 amino acids: CASSLVFLRASTDTQYF. The CDR3 bases are TGTGCCAGCAGCTTAGTCTTTCTTAGAGCTAGCACAGATACGCAGTATTTT. Complete variable domain (other parts from reference TRBV7-2 and TRBJ2-3): GAGVSQSPSNKVTEKGKDVELRCDPISGHTALYWYRQSLGQGLEFLIYFQGNSAPDKSGLPSDRFSAERTGGSVSTLTIQRTQQEDSAVYLCASSLVFLRASTDTQYFGPGTRLTVL.

This clone has more than one count but fewer than ten. The chain carries TRBV2 and TRBJ1-5; D may be TRBD1 (5 bases). CDR1 SNHLY and CDR2 FYNNEI come from the germline V gene. Trimming pared 6 bases from V and 6 bases from J, leaving 12 bases between. CDR3 length: 13 residues. The CDR3 region is CASSRGGFQPQHF. CDR3 nucleotides: TGTGCCAGCAGCCGGGGGGGATTTCAGCCCCAGCATTTT.

The chain employs TRBV29-1 and TRBJ1-1; 7 bases align to TRBD1. Germline assignment: CDR1 SQVTM and CDR2 ANQGSEA. V shed 5 bases and J 2 bases; nucleotides not matched to a gene: 14. The CDR3 contains 16 residues. In nucleotides, the CDR3 is TGCAGCGTTTCGGAGTATGAGGGGACAGTAAACACTGAAGCTTTCTTT. As protein: CSVSEYEGTVNTEAFF.

J is TRBJ1-6 and V is TRBV18; D is undetermined. V shed 3 bases and J shed 7 bases, with 7 bases lying between them. The CDR3 runs 13 residues. CDR1 is KGHSH, CDR2 LQKENI, per germline. The CDR3 loop reads CASSPTQNSPLHF. CDR3 sequence (DNA): TGTGCCAGCTCACCTACACAGAATTCACCCCTCCACTTT. Drawing the rest from reference TRBV18 and TRBJ1-6, the complete variable domain is NAGVMQNPRHLVRRRGQEARLRCSPMKGHSHVYWYRQLPEEGLKFMVYLQKENIIDESGMPKERFSAEFPKEGPSILRIQQVVRGDSAAYFCASSPTQNSPLHFGNGTRLTVT.

The chain links TRBV7-3 to TRBJ2-7; 7 bases map to TRBD1. The CDR3 is 13 residues long. Germline CDR1 and CDR2: SGHTA and FQGTGA. Trimming cost V 5 bases and J 3 bases; bases outside gene matches: 4. This CDR3 reads CASSRDRNYEQYF. CDR3 in DNA: TGTGCCAGCAGCCGGGACAGAAACTACGAGCAGTACTTC.

The V and J genes are TRBV18 and TRBJ2-7, with TRBD1 matching over 8 bases. Per germline, CDR1 KGHSH and CDR2 LQKENI. This CDR3 is built from 15 residues. V was clipped by 4 bases and J by 4 bases; unmatched bases: 9. As DNA, the CDR3 is TGTGCCAGCTCACATTCGACAGGGGCCTCGTACGAGCAGTACTTC. It codes for CASSHSTGASYEQYF.

This chain links TRBV19 with TRBJ1-1; 7 bases agree with TRBD1. The J segment lost 8 bases and the V segment lost 5 bases, leaving 11 bases of the junction unmatched. The germline CDR1 and CDR2 sequences are LNHDA and SQIVND (reference sequence). The CDR3 has 14 residues. In nucleotides, the CDR3 is TGTGCCAGTAGTCAGAGAGGCCAGGGGGTAGAAGCTTTCTTT. Translation: CASSQRGQGVEAFF.

The chain is built from TRBV6-5 and TRBJ2-7; no clear D. Per the germline V gene, CDR1 is MNHEY and CDR2 is SVGAGI. The ends were cut back, 5 bases at V and 2 bases at J, with 13 bases in the middle. The CDR3 sequence is 14 residues long. The CDR3 protein is CASSKTWSAYEQYF. In DNA form, the CDR3 reads TGTGCCAGCAGTAAGACATGGTCGGCCTACGAGCAGTACTTC.

The chain carries TRBV11-3 and TRBJ1-1, with D possibly being TRBD1 (6 bases). CDR1 is SGHNT, CDR2 YENEEA, per germline. This CDR3 is built from 14 residues. Trimming took 3 bases from V and 1 from J, leaving 9 bases between them. The CDR3 DNA reads as TGTGCCAGCAGCTTCGTCAGGGGGAACACTGAAGCTTTCTTT. Protein sequence: CASSFVRGNTEAFF. The full variable domain, its missing parts supplied by reference TRBV11-3 and TRBJ1-1, is EAGVVQSPRYKIIEKKQPVAFWCNPISGHNTLYWYLQNLGQGPELLIRYENEEAVDDSQLPKDRFSAERLKGVDSTLKIQPAELGDSAVYLCASSFVRGNTEAFFGQGTRLTVV.

This chain uses TRBV6-5 with TRBJ2-3; tentative D call: TRBD1 (6 bases). CDR1 MNHEY and CDR2 SVGAGI come from the germline V gene. V shed 5 bases and J shed 6 bases, with 18 bases lying between them. The CDR3 contains 15 residues. The CDR3 reads CASSAQGRVGDTQYF. The DNA for the CDR3 is TGTGCCAGCAGTGCCCAGGGGAGAGTAGGGGATACGCAGTATTTT.

This clone has a handful of counts. V usage is TRBV6-1 and J usage is TRBJ2-7; the D gene is possibly TRBD2 (6 bases). CDR1 is MNHNS and CDR2 is SASEGT in the germline V gene. This CDR3 is 12 amino acids long. V was trimmed by 2 bases and J by 5 bases, leaving 7 bases between them. The CDR3 DNA sequence: TGTGCCAGCAGTGAATCGGGGGACGAGCAGTACTTC. Translating gives CASSESGDEQYF.

The chain uses TRBV7-3 and TRBJ2-7; TRBD1 agrees at 10 bases. Looked up from germline, CDR1 is SGHTA and CDR2 is FQGTGA. The V segment lost 4 bases and the J segment 4 bases; nucleotides outside the gene matches: 1. The CDR3 loop spans 13 amino acids. The CDR3 loop reads CASSWGQGYEQYF. CDR3 coding DNA: TGTGCCAGCAGCTGGGGACAGGGGTACGAGCAGTACTTC. The variable domain in full, completed from reference TRBV7-3 and TRBJ2-7, reads GAGVSQTPSNKVTEKGKYVELRCDPISGHTALYWYRQSLGQGPEFLIYFQGTGAADDSGLPNDRFFAVRPEGSVSTLKIQRTERGDSAVYLCASSWGQGYEQYFGPGTRLTVT.

The V call is TRBV27, the J call TRBJ1-1; 7 bases match TRBD1. The CDR3 totals 14 residues. Germline assignment: CDR1 MNHEY and CDR2 SMNVEV (reference sequence). Trimming took 2 bases from V and 5 from J; bases not matched to a gene: 5. CDR3 DNA sequence: TGTGCCAGCAGTTTACGAGGGGGCAATACTGAAGCTTTCTTT. Translated, it gives CASSLRGGNTEAFF.

This chain joins TRBV7-8 and TRBJ1-2; 8 positions agree with TRBD1. The J segment lost 8 bases and the V segment lost 4 bases, leaving 12 bases of the junction unmatched. Germline V gene lookup returns CDR1 SGHVS and CDR2 FQNEAQ. The CDR3 has 15 amino acids. CDR3 protein: CASSSSGGLTPGYTF. Here the CDR3 DNA reads TGTGCCAGCAGCTCCTCAGGGGGCCTAACTCCCGGCTACACCTTC.

This clone was found a few times. The chain links TRBV5-5 to TRBJ1-1; D gene unclear. Per the germline V gene, CDR1 is SGHKS and CDR2 is YYEKEE (reference sequence). The V and J ends lost 4 bases and 5 bases respectively, with 15 bases between them. CDR3 size: 14 residues. The chain's CDR3 is CASSANEVRTEAFF. The CDR3 DNA is TGTGCCAGCAGCGCGAACGAGGTCCGGACTGAAGCTTTCTTT.

V usage is TRBV9 and J usage is TRBJ2-7, with 8 bases aligning to TRBD1. From germline, CDR1 is SGDLS and CDR2 YYNGEE. Unmatched junction bases numbered 15, after V lost 3 bases and J lost 1 base. The CDR3 is made up of 18 amino acids. The CDR3 loop reads CASSAGQGAPALSYEQYF. The CDR3 nucleotides are TGTGCCAGCAGCGCGGGCCAGGGGGCTCCCGCCCTTTCCTACGAGCAGTACTTC.

This clone was found a few times. The chain combines TRBV6-7 with TRBJ1-5; D remains unclear. TRBV6-7 is treated as an ORF (open reading frame) with a function not yet certain. Trimming removed 7 bases at V and 0 bases at J, with 13 bases between. There are 15 residues in the CDR3. Here the CDR3 DNA reads TGTGCCAGCACCCCCAAGATCTATAGCAATCAGCCCCAGCATTTT. Translated: CASTPKIYSNQPQHF.

The rearrangement links TRBV18 to TRBJ1-2; D might be TRBD1 (6 bases). V lost 6 bases and J 1 base, leaving 12 bases between the germline ends. The CDR3 totals 14 residues. CDR1 is KGHSH, CDR2 LQKENI, per germline. CDR3 DNA: TGTGCCAGCTCGCCCCGACAGGATAACTATGGCTACACCTTC. The encoded protein is CASSPRQDNYGYTF.

This clone showed up just a few times. This chain connects TRBV18 to TRBJ2-1; D call uncertain. Germline V gene lookup returns CDR1 KGHSH and CDR2 LQKENI. V lost 4 bases to trimming and J lost 5 bases, with 6 bases between them. There are 12 residues in the CDR3. For the CDR3, the DNA is TGTGCCAGCTCACTCCTCGACAATGAGCAGTTCTTC. Amino acids: CASSLLDNEQFF. The variable domain in full, with the rest retrieved from reference TRBV18 and TRBJ2-1, is NAGVMQNPRHLVRRRGQEARLRCSPMKGHSHVYWYRQLPEEGLKFMVYLQKENIIDESGMPKERFSAEFPKEGPSILRIQQVVRGDSAAYFCASSLLDNEQFFGPGTRLTVL.

Only one count was recorded for this clone. CDR3 DNA: TGTGCCAGCCGGGAAACCACTAACTATGGCTACACCTTC. Translation gives CASRETTNYGYTF. V usage is TRBV6-5 and J usage is TRBJ1-2; D is uncertain. The CDR3 extends over 13 amino acids. V was pared by 8 bases and J by 0 bases, with 10 bases between. The V gene's germline CDR1 is MNHEY and CDR2 SVGAGI.